The entry below gives a single T cell receptor (beta chain) sequence along with its context. Method: immunoSEQ multiplex PCR; TCRdb's copy keeps in-frame clones and lacks some. The table shows 75,000 to 90,000 clones, with around nine tenths occurring only once. This entry is derived from a study of OX40 agonist ivuxolimab in advanced cancers. With 1 base removed from V and 3 bases from J, the gap between germline ends came to 12 bases. This CDR3 region has 14 residues. The germline CDR1 and CDR2 sequences are GTSNPN and SVGIG (reference sequence). This chain connects TRBV30 to TRBJ2-5; no definite D call. The sample in question was CD4+ or CD8+ T cells sorted from blood, obtained in a trial of the OX40 agonist ivuxolimab. The TCR comes from an adult with an advanced solid tumor such as melanoma, head and neck, liver or kidney cancer. CDR3 region: CAWSGQFPKETQYF. CDR3 sequence (DNA): TGTGCCTGGAGTGGCCAATTCCCTAAAGAGACCCAGTACTTC.